The rows below give T cell receptor beta chains drawn from one sample of a study of siplizumab effects on memory and regulatory T cells. Repertoires were generated with immunoSEQ multiplex PCR, while TCRdb's copy carries only in-frame clones and drops some. Of around 95,000 clones in the sample, approximately 94% are singletons; the top ten hold 1% to 1.5%. Sequenced material: non-Treg CD4+ T cells sorted from blood. Every receptor here comes from a human donor in good health. The CDR3 runs from the conserved cysteine through the conserved F or W. D genes are given only for firm matches.

D	length	J	V	CDR3
NA	14	TRBJ1-4	TRBV7-9	CASSLGQGFAKLFF
NA	19	TRBJ2-7	TRBV18	CASSQFSGTHEVPFYEQYF
NA	13	TRBJ2-3	TRBV6-1	CASSEFSRDTQYF
NA	19	TRBJ2-7	TRBV15	CATSREPDYYLPSSYEQYF
NA	15	TRBJ1-5	TRBV15	CATSRGTSFDQPQHF
NA	15	TRBJ2-7	TRBV5-6	CASSLGGTGTYEQYF
NA	16	TRBJ1-3	TRBV4-1	CASSQPTGTLNKAIYF
NA	14	TRBJ2-3	TRBV2	CASHGALNTDTQYF
NA	17	TRBJ1-1	TRBV9	CASSVMKYLYLNTEAFF
NA	13	TRBJ2-5	TRBV7-8	CASSLRSGETQYF
NA	14	TRBJ1-1	TRBV18	CASRNAGGFTEAFF